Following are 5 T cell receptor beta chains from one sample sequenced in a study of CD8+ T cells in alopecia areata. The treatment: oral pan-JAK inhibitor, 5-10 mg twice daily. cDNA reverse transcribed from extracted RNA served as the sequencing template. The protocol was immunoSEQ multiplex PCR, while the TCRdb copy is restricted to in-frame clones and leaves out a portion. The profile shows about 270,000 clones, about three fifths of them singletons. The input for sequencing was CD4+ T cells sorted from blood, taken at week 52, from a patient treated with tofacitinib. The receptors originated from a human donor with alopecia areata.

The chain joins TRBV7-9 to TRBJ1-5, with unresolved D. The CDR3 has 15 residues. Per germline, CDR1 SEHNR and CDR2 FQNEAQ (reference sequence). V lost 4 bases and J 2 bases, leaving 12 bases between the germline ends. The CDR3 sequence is CASSWAEGGNQPQHF. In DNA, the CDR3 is TGTGCCAGCAGCTGGGCCGAGGGAGGCAATCAGCCCCAGCATTTT. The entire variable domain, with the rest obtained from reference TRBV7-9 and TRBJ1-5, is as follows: DTGVSQNPRHKITKRGQNVTFRCDPISEHNRLYWYRQTLGQGPEFLTYFQNEAQLEKSRLLSDRFSAERPKGSFSTLEIQRTEQGDSAMYLCASSWAEGGNQPQHFGDGTRLSIL.

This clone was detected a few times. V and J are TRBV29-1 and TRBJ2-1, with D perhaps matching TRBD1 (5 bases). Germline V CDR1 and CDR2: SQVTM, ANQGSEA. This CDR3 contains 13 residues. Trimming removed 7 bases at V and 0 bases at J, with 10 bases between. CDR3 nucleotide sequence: TGCAGCGCAGGGTCGAGCTCCTACAATGAGCAGTTCTTC. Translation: CSAGSSSYNEQFF.

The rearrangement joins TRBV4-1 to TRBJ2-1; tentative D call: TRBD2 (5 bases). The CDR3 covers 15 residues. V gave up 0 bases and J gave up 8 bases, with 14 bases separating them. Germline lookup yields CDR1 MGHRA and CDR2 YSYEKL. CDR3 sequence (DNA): TGCGCCAGCAGCCAAGATAACAGTGGGCGGGATGAGCAGTTCTTC. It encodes CASSQDNSGRDEQFF.

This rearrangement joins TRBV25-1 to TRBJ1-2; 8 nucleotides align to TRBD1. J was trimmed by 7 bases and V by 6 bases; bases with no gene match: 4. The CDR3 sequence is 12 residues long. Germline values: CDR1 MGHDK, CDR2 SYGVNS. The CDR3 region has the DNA TGTGCCAGCAGACAGGGGGTGAGTGGCTACACCTTC. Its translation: CASRQGVSGYTF.

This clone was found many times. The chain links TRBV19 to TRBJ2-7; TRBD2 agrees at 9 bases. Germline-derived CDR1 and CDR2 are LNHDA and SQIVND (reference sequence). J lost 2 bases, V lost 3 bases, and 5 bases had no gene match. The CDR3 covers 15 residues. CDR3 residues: CASSIIAGAPYEQYF. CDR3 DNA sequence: TGTGCCAGTAGTATCATAGCGGGGGCTCCCTACGAGCAGTACTTC.